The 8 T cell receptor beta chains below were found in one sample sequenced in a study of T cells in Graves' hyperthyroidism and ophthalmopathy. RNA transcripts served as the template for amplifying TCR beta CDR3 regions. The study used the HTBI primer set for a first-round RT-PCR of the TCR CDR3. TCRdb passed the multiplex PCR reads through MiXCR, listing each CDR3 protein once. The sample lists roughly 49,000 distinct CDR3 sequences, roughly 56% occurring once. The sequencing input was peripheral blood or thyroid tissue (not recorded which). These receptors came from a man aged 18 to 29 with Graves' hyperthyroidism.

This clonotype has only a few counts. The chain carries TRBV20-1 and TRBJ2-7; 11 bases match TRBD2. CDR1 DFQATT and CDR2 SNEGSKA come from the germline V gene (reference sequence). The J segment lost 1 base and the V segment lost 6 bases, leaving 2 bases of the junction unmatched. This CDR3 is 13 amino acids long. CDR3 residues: CSAVAGGSYEQYF. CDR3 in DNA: TGCAGTGCCGTAGCGGGAGGGTCCTACGAGCAGTACTTC.

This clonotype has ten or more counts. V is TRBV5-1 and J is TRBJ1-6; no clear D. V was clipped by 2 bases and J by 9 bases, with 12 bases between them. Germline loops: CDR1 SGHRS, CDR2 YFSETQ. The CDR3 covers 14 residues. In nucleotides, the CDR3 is TGCGCCAGCAGCTTTTACTTTTCTGGTTCACCCCTCCACTTT. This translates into CASSFYFSGSPLHF.

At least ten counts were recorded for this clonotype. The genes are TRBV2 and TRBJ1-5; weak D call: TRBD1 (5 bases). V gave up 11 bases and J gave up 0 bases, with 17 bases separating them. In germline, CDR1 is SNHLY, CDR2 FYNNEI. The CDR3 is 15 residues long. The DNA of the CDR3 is TGTGCCGCGGCGTCCGGGACGGGTAGCAATCAGCCCCAGCATTTT. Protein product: CAAASGTGSNQPQHF.

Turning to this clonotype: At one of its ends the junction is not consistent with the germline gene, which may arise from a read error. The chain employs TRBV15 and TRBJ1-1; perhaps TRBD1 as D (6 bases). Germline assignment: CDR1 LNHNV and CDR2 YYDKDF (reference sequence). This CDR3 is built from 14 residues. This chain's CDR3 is CATSRGTVGTGAFF. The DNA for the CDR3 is TGTGCCACCAGCAGAGGGACAGTGGGTACTGGAGCTTTCTTT.

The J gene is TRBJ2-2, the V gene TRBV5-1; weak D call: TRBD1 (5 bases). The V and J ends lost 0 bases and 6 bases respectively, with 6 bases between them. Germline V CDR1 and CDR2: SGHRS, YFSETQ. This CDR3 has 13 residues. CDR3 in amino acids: CASSLEGPGELFF. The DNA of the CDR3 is TGCGCCAGCAGCTTGGAGGGGCCCGGGGAGCTGTTTTTT.

CDR3 loop: CASSLTTGGRNQPQHF. The DNA for the CDR3 is TGTGCCAGCAGCCTGACGACAGGGGGCCGCAATCAGCCCCAGCATTTT. The gene calls are TRBV7-9 and TRBJ1-5, with 10 bases that match TRBD1. Trimming removed 5 bases from V and 2 bases from J; junction bases left unmatched: 6. Looked up from germline, CDR1 is SEHNR and CDR2 is FQNEAQ (reference sequence). The CDR3 loop spans 16 amino acids.

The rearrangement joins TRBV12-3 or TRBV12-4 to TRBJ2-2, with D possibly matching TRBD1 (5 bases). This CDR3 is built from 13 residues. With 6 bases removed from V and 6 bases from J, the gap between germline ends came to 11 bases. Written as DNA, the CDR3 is TGTGCCAGCAGACCCAGGGAAGCCGGGGAGCTGTTTTTT. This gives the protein CASRPREAGELFF.

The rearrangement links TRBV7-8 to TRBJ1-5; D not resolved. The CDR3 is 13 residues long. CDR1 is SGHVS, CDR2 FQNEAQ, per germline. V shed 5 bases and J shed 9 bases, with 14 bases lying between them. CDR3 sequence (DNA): TGTGCCAGCAGCCGCCGCCCCCCTTGGCCCCAGCATTTT. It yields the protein CASSRRPPWPQHF. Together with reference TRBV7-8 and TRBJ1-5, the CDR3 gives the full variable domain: GAGVSQSPRYKVAKRGQDVALRCDPISGHVSLFWYQQALGQGPEFLTYFQNEAQLDKSGLPSDRFFAERPEGSVSTLKIQRTQQEDSAVYLCASSRRPPWPQHFGDGTRLSIL.